This TCR beta chain came from a study of human thymus T cells. The CDR3 totals 14 residues. V was clipped by 5 bases and J by 3 bases; unmatched bases: 2. Germline CDR1 reads LNHNV; CDR2 reads YYDKDF (reference sequence). Resections from corrective heart surgery supplied the thymus tissue. Data came from immunoSEQ multiplex PCR; TCRdb stores just in-frame clones and leaves some out. The sample shows under 95,000 clones, roughly 94% of them seen only once. This chain uses TRBV15 with TRBJ2-7; TRBD2 agrees at 12 bases. Sequenced material: thymus tissue. This TCR was recovered from a girl under three years old with a congenital heart defect but otherwise immunologically healthy. Written as DNA, the CDR3 is TGTGCCACCAGCGTACTAGCGGGAGGCTACGAGCAGTACTTC. It yields the protein CATSVLAGGYEQYF.